These 12 T cell receptor beta chains originate from one sample sequenced in a study of Graves' ophthalmopathy and Graves' hyperthyroidism. RNA transcripts provided the template for amplifying TCR beta CDR3 regions. The authors performed first-round RT-PCR with HTBI primers and then a second-round multiplex PCR. MiXCR, run by TCRdb on the multiplex PCR reads, gives a single entry per CDR3 protein. The sample carries under 250,000 distinct CDR3 sequences, about 32% recorded once. The sample consisted of peripheral blood. All receptors come from a man aged 50-60 years with Graves' ophthalmopathy.

This clonotype rates as medium-sized. The chain employs TRBV29-1 and TRBJ2-5, with D unclear. Germline V gives CDR1 SQVTM, CDR2 ANQGSEA. This CDR3 spans 15 amino acids. The V gene lost 4 bases and the J gene lost 2 bases, with 17 bases spanning the gap. As DNA, the CDR3 is TGCAGCGTTGCGACCCATTTGAGAAGACAAGAGACCCAGTACTTC. As protein: CSVATHLRRQETQYF. The full variable domain, rest sourced from reference TRBV29-1 and TRBJ2-5, is SAVISQKPSRDICQRGTSLTIQCQVDSQVTMMFWYRQQPGQSLTLIATANQGSEATYESGFVIDKFPISRPNLTFSTLTVSNMSPEDSSIYLCSVATHLRRQETQYFGPGTRLLVL.

V usage is TRBV28 and J usage is TRBJ1-6, with TRBD1 as a possible D gene (6 bases). Trimming shortened V by 5 bases and J by 7 bases, and 15 bases separated the two germline ends. CDR1 and CDR2 from the germline V gene are MDHEN and SYDVKM. The CDR3 has 15 residues. The CDR3 sequence is CASSNRDTKNSPLHF. The CDR3 DNA reads TGTGCCAGCAGTAACCGGGACACGAAAAATTCACCCCTCCACTTT.

Ten or more counts support this clonotype. The V gene is TRBV6-5, the J gene TRBJ1-1; perhaps TRBD1 as D (5 bases). There are 12 residues in the CDR3. V lost 4 bases and J 7 bases, leaving 10 bases between the germline ends. Looked up from germline, CDR1 is MNHEY and CDR2 is SVGAGI. CDR3 loop: CASSSEGVEAFF. Here the CDR3 DNA reads TGTGCCAGCAGTTCCGAAGGGGTTGAAGCTTTCTTT.

This clonotype was seen at least ten times. The V call is TRBV28, the J call TRBJ2-7; perhaps D is TRBD1 or TRBD2 (5 bases each). The CDR3 spans 15 residues. V was clipped by 5 bases and J by 0 bases, with 14 bases between them. Germline V gene lookup returns CDR1 MDHEN and CDR2 SYDVKM. CDR3 in amino acids: CASSQGDRSSYEQYF. The CDR3 nucleotides are TGTGCCAGCAGTCAGGGAGACAGATCCTCCTACGAGCAGTACTTC.

This clonotype has at least ten counts. The V call is TRBV20-1, the J call TRBJ2-4, with D perhaps matching TRBD1 or TRBD2 (5 bases each). Trimming stripped 5 bases from V and 5 bases from J, with 28 bases between. The CDR3 is made up of 18 amino acids. Germline V lookup: CDR1 DFQATT, CDR2 SNEGSKA (reference sequence). The CDR3: CSASPGGGGPWPENIQYF. The DNA for the CDR3 is TGCAGTGCTTCTCCAGGAGGTGGGGGTCCCTGGCCGGAAAACATTCAGTACTTC.

This clonotype came up many times. The genes are TRBV9 and TRBJ2-5, with D possibly TRBD2 on 5 matching bases. V gave up 3 bases and J gave up 5 bases, with 17 bases separating them. The germline V gene encodes CDR1 SGDLS and CDR2 YYNGEE. This CDR3 spans 15 amino acids. CDR3 nucleotides: TGTGCCAGCAGCGGCGGGCCCGAGGGTAGTGAGACCCAGTACTTC. Its translation: CASSGGPEGSETQYF.

This clonotype has a count of ten or more. V gene TRBV4-3 combines with J gene TRBJ2-5, with D possibly being TRBD1 (5 bases). This CDR3 comprises 17 residues. Trimming removed 0 bases from V and 2 bases from J, with 16 bases in between. Per germline, CDR1 LGHNA and CDR2 YSLEER. The DNA of the CDR3 is TGCGCCAGCAGCCAAGATCACCGGAAGGGGCTTCAAGAGACCCAGTACTTC. As protein: CASSQDHRKGLQETQYF.

The sample holds many counts of this clonotype. The V gene is TRBV20-1, the J gene TRBJ1-1; 10 bases are a match to TRBD1. Looked up from germline, CDR1 is DFQATT and CDR2 is SNEGSKA (reference sequence). The J segment lost 6 bases and the V segment lost 4 bases, leaving 8 bases of the junction unmatched. The CDR3 has 14 amino acids. CDR3 sequence: CSANSDRGQAEAFF. Here the CDR3 DNA reads TGCAGTGCTAATAGTGACAGGGGGCAGGCTGAAGCTTTCTTT.

The chain employs TRBV20-1 and TRBJ1-6; D remains ambiguous. V shed 0 bases and J shed 0 bases, with 12 bases lying between them. The CDR3 has 17 residues. Germline lookup yields CDR1 DFQATT and CDR2 SNEGSKA (reference sequence). CDR3 protein: CSARDQKGVSYNSPLHF. CDR3 sequence (DNA): TGCAGTGCTAGAGATCAAAAGGGTGTCTCCTATAATTCACCCCTCCACTTT.

This clonotype showed up many times. The chain has TRBV4-1 and TRBJ2-5, with D possibly being TRBD1 (6 bases). With 1 base removed from V and 4 bases from J, the gap between germline ends came to 13 bases. The CDR3 is 15 residues long. Germline loops: CDR1 MGHRA, CDR2 YSYEKL. CDR3: CASSQGTGTRETQYF. CDR3 bases: TGCGCCAGCAGCCAAGGGACGGGGACAAGAGAGACCCAGTACTTC.

This clonotype was seen ten or more times. This chain joins TRBV7-9 and TRBJ1-1, with D perhaps matching TRBD1 (6 bases). Trimming took off 4 bases at V and 6 bases at J, with 12 bases between the two ends. In germline, CDR1 is SEHNR, CDR2 FQNEAQ (reference sequence). The CDR3 consists of 13 residues. The CDR3 sequence: CASSSNRVSEAFF. The CDR3 DNA follows: TGTGCCAGCAGCTCAAACAGGGTCTCTGAAGCTTTCTTT.

The J gene is TRBJ2-5, the V gene TRBV30; 9 bases are shared with TRBD2. The V and J ends lost 3 bases and 4 bases, in that order; junction bases with no gene match: 3. CDR1 GTSNPN and CDR2 SVGIG come from the germline V gene (reference sequence). The CDR3 consists of 13 residues. CDR3 region: CAWRLAGSETQYF. The CDR3 bases are TGTGCCTGGAGGCTAGCGGGATCAGAGACCCAGTACTTC.